The rows below give T cell receptor beta chains drawn from one sample of a study of T cell repertoires in urothelial bladder cancer. Here immunoSEQ multiplex PCR was the method, and the copy in TCRdb shows in-frame clones only, minus some. The sample lists about 14,000 clones; 60% to 70% were seen once. Sequenced sample: tumor-infiltrating cells from bladder cancer. The source of these receptors is a human donor with urothelial carcinoma. Each CDR3 is given without its conserved first and last residue.

v_gene: TRBV18
j_gene: TRBJ2-3
CDR3aa: ASSPKFLAGGPLSTDTQY

v_gene: TRBV15
j_gene: TRBJ2-1
CDR3aa: ATSRDLGAVAQF

v_gene: TRBV6-6
j_gene: TRBJ1-1
CDR3aa: ASSRPNTEAF

v_gene: TRBV7-3
j_gene: TRBJ2-4
CDR3aa: ASSTDRGNIQY

v_gene: TRBV18
j_gene: TRBJ1-5
CDR3aa: ASSPYRGGNQPQH

v_gene: TRBV9
j_gene: TRBJ1-1
CDR3aa: ATKDLRGPEAF

v_gene: TRBV6-1
j_gene: TRBJ2-3
CDR3aa: ASSEDRTDTQY

v_gene: TRBV13
j_gene: TRBJ1-4
CDR3aa: ASSTRQNEKLF

v_gene: TRBV2
j_gene: TRBJ2-5
CDR3aa: ASGGRDSQETQY

v_gene: TRBV30
j_gene: TRBJ2-7
CDR3aa: AWNSGGGVEQY

v_gene: TRBV7-6
j_gene: TRBJ2-5
CDR3aa: ASSPLAGVQY

v_gene: TRBV5-1
j_gene: TRBJ2-2
CDR3aa: ASSATSGGSAGELF

v_gene: TRBV21-1
j_gene: TRBJ1-6
CDR3aa: ASSNARTGGNSPLH

v_gene: TRBV27
j_gene: TRBJ2-2
CDR3aa: ASSLTGELF

v_gene: TRBV6-5
j_gene: TRBJ1-1
CDR3aa: ASRSQVNTEAF

v_gene: TRBV5-1
j_gene: TRBJ1-4
CDR3aa: ASTSGQGEKLF

v_gene: TRBV19
j_gene: TRBJ2-7
CDR3aa: ASSSGQVSYEQY